Listed here are 14 T cell receptor beta chains from one sample, sequenced in a study of tumor-infiltrating lymphocytes in primary liver carcinoma (dated by TCRdb to the late 2010s). Sequencing took place on an Illumina HiSeq 2500. Using a constant-region primer and ProtoScript II reverse transcriptase, TCRbeta-specific cDNA was reverse-transcribed from roughly 460 ng total RNA. Construction of the TCRbeta libraries relied on three nested rounds of multiplex PCR, following a slightly modified ARM-PCR procedure. Multiplex TRBV1-TRBV30 forward primers and a Cbeta reverse primer were used in the first two PCR rounds, each of which was run for around 10 cycles. TCRdb reprocessed the public reads (quality trimming at Q25 with fastp, clone calling with MiXCR) and kept in-frame beta chains. Identical CDR3 protein sequences are pooled into one entry, listed with their most common genes and DNA. The sample data list about 120,000 distinct CDR3 sequences, and around 70% of these were observed just once. The ten most abundant clones make up 8.1% of the sample.

Total RNA and DNA were co-extracted without cell sorting from about 19-30 mg of bulk tissue using the AllPrep DNA/RNA mini kit. Sequencing input: tumor-adjacent normal liver tissue. These TCRs come from a woman in her sixties with primary liver carcinoma and hepatitis B virus infection.

In this sample, this clonotype turned up many times. The chain carries TRBV5-1 and TRBJ2-4; unclear D gene. Between the trimmed V and J ends, which lost 1 base and 1 base, there was a span of 15 bases. CDR3 size: 17 residues. CDR1 SGHRS and CDR2 YFSETQ come from the germline V gene. The CDR3 is CASSLMAWGEAKNIQYF. The CDR3 DNA sequence: TGCGCCAGCAGCTTGATGGCATGGGGTGAGGCCAAAAACATTCAGTACTTC.

The chain employs TRBV29-1 and TRBJ2-1, with 14 bases lining up with TRBD2. V was clipped by 4 bases and J by 3 bases; unmatched bases: 2. This CDR3 has 15 amino acids. The germline CDR1 and CDR2 sequences are SQVTM and ANQGSEA. The CDR3 sequence: CSVGLAGGFYNEQFF. DNA for the CDR3: TGCAGCGTTGGACTAGCGGGAGGGTTCTACAATGAGCAGTTCTTC.

This chain joins TRBV29-1 and TRBJ2-7; TRBD2 matches at 7 bases. From germline, CDR1 is SQVTM and CDR2 ANQGSEA. This CDR3 is 17 amino acids long. V was clipped by 2 bases and J by 7 bases; unmatched bases: 20. CDR3 in amino acids: CSVESGVEGVRLGEQYF. In DNA form, the CDR3 reads TGCAGCGTTGAAAGCGGGGTAGAGGGAGTCCGGTTGGGGGAGCAGTACTTC.

This clonotype was counted a single time. One end of the junction varies from germline; a read error may be responsible. This chain connects TRBV6-2 or TRBV6-3 to TRBJ2-5; D tentatively reads TRBD1 or TRBD2 (5 bases each). The CDR3 is 13 residues long. The V gene's germline CDR1 is MNHEY and CDR2 SVGEGT. The DNA of the CDR3 is TGTGCCAGCAGTTTTTACGGCCCGGGGACCCAGTGCTTC. This translates into CASSFYGPGTQCF.

This clonotype was seen just once. A much larger clone sits a single nucleotide away, making a read error possible. This sequence joins TRBV28 and TRBJ1-1; no reliable D call. The germline V and J ends were trimmed by 3 bases and 0 bases, with 8 bases remaining between them. This CDR3 is built from 14 residues. Germline loops: CDR1 MDHEN, CDR2 SYDVKM. The CDR3: CASSFYGLNTEAFF. Written as DNA, the CDR3 is TGTGCCAGCAGTTTTTACGGACTGAACACTGAAGCTTTCTTT.

Comment on this clonotype: A read error may explain this, as a much larger clone is one base away. DNA for the CDR3: TGTGCCTCCGAAGACAGGGAGAAGGGAAACACCATATATTTT. Protein sequence: CASEDREKGNTIYF. This sequence joins TRBV28 and TRBJ1-3; 7 positions match TRBD1. The germline CDR1 and CDR2 sequences are MDHEN and SYDVKM. J lost 4 bases, V lost 11 bases, and 11 bases had no gene match. The CDR3 totals 14 residues. Looking up the rest from reference TRBV28 and TRBJ1-3 gives the full variable domain: DVKVTQSSRYLVKRTGEKVFLECVQDMDHENMFWYRQDPGLGLRLIYFSYDVKMKEKGDIPEGYSVSREKKERFSLILESASTNQTSMYLCASEDREKGNTIYFGEGSWLTVV.

Points on this clonotype: In this CDR3 the conserved last residue, phenylalanine or tryptophan, is missing, so a read error is likely. This chain links TRBV18 with TRBJ2-5, with 11 bases fitting TRBD2. Germline V gene lookup returns CDR1 KGHSH and CDR2 LQKENI. With 4 bases clipped from V and 5 bases from J, the junction kept 9 bases outside the gene matches. This CDR3 spans 16 amino acids. The CDR3: CASSLELAGVSETQYL. The CDR3 nucleotides read TGTGCCAGCTCACTGGAACTAGCGGGAGTATCGGAGACCCAGTACTTA.

As concerns this clonotype: A read error may account for a junction end that differs from germline. The gene calls are TRBV28 and TRBJ2-1; D is possibly TRBD2 (6 bases). The CDR3 has 17 amino acids. CDR1 is MDHEN, CDR2 SYDVKM, per germline. CDR3 bases: TGTGCCGGCAGTCCTGGTAAGTCTAGCGTAGCCTACAATGAGCAGTTCTTC. Translation: CAGSPGKSSVAYNEQFF.

V usage is TRBV11-2 and J usage is TRBJ2-1; the D gene is possibly TRBD1 (6 bases). Germline V gene data show CDR1 as SGHAT and CDR2 as FQNNGV. V lost 2 bases, J lost 16 bases, and 27 bases lay in between. The CDR3 has 16 residues. For the CDR3, the DNA is TGTGCCAGCAGCTTAAATCTGACGGGTGGGGGCGATGGGCAATTCTTC. It yields the protein CASSLNLTGGGDGQFF.

This clonotype occurred many times. This chain connects TRBV4-1 to TRBJ2-1; 8 nucleotides agree with TRBD2. This CDR3 has 13 residues. V lost 5 bases, J lost 10 bases, and 7 bases stayed unmatched. CDR1 and CDR2 from the germline V gene are MGHRA and YSYEKL. The CDR3 coding sequence is TGCGCCAGCAGCAAGCTAGCGGGTTGGGAGCAGTTCTTC. Translation: CASSKLAGWEQFF.

With respect to this clonotype: The CDR3 does not end in the conserved phenylalanine or tryptophan, so this is likely a read error. The rearrangement joins TRBV6-1 to TRBJ2-5; D may be TRBD1 (6 bases). CDR1 is MNHNS, CDR2 SASEGT, per germline. The CDR3 is 14 amino acids. The CDR3 coding sequence is TGTGTCAGCAGTGAATGGGACATACAAGAGACCCAGTACTTA. Translating it yields CVSSEWDIQETQYL.

This sequence joins TRBV11-3 and TRBJ1-1; no firm D call. This CDR3 spans 14 amino acids. Trimming cost V 5 bases and J 11 bases, with 21 bases left between them. Germline V gene sequence: CDR1 SGHNT, CDR2 YENEEA. CDR3 coding DNA: TGTGCCAGCAGCCACCGTTCTGGGAACACTCGTGCTTTCTTT. Amino acids: CASSHRSGNTRAFF.

At least ten counts were recorded for this clonotype. The chain carries TRBV10-2 and TRBJ2-7, with TRBD2 as a possible D gene (6 bases). This CDR3 region has 12 residues. V was trimmed by 8 bases and J by 10 bases, leaving 18 bases between them. From germline, CDR1 is WSHSY and CDR2 SAAADI. The CDR3 DNA is TGCGCCAGCCGGCGAGCGGGCCTCCCCCAGTACTTC. As protein: CASRRAGLPQYF.

This clonotype was detected ten times or more. The chain is built from TRBV29-1 and TRBJ2-7; D could derive from TRBD1 or TRBD2 (5 bases each). CDR1 and CDR2 from the germline V gene are SQVTM and ANQGSEA. V lost 7 bases, J lost 2 bases, and 12 bases lay in between. The CDR3 has 12 amino acids. The CDR3 region has the DNA TGCAGCGCCGCGAGGGGACCCTACGAGCAGTACTTC. Translated: CSAARGPYEQYF.